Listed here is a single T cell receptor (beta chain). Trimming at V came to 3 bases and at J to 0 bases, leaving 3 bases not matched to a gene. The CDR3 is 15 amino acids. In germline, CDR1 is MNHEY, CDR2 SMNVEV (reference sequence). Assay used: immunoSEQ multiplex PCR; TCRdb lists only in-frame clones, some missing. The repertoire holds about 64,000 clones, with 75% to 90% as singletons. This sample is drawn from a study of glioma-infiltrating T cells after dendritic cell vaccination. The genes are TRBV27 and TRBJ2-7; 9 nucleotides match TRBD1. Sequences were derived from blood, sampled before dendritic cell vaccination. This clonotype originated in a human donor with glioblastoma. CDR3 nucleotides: TGTGCCAGCAGTTTTACAGGGGGCATCTCCTACGAGCAGTACTTC. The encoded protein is CASSFTGGISYEQYF.